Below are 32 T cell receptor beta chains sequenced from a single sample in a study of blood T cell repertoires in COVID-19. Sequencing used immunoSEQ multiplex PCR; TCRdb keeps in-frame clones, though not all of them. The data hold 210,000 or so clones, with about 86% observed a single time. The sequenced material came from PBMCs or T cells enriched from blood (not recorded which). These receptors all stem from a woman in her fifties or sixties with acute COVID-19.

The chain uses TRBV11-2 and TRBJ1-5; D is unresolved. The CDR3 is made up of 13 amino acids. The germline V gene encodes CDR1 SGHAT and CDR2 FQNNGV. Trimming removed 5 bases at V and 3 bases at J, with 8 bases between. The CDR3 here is CASSRTDNQPQHF. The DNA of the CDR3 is TGTGCCAGCAGCCGCACTGACAATCAGCCCCAGCATTTT.

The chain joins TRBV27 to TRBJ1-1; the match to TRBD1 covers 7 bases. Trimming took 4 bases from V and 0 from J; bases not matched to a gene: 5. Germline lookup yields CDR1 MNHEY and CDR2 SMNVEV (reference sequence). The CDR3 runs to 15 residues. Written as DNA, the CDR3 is TGTGCCAGCAGTTGGAGGGGACAGCTGAACACTGAAGCTTTCTTT. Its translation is CASSWRGQLNTEAFF.

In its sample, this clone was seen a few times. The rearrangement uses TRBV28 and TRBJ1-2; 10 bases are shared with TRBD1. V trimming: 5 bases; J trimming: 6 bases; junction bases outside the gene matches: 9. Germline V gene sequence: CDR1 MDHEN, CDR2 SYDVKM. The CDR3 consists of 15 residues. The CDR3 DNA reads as TGTGCCAGCAGTCCGGCTCCGGGACAGGGGCATGGCTACACCTTC. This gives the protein CASSPAPGQGHGYTF.

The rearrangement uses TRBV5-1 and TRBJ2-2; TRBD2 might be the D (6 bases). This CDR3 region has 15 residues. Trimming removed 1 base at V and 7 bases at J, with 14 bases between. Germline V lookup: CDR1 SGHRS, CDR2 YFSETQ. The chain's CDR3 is CASSLWAGSVGELFF. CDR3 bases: TGCGCCAGCAGCTTGTGGGCGGGATCGGTCGGGGAGCTGTTTTTT.

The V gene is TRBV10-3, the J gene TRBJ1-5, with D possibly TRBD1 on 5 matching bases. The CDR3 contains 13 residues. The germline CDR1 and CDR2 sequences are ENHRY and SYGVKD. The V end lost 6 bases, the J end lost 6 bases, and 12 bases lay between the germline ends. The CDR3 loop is CAIRDQGGQPQHF. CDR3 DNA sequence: TGTGCCATCAGAGACCAGGGTGGTCAGCCCCAGCATTTT.

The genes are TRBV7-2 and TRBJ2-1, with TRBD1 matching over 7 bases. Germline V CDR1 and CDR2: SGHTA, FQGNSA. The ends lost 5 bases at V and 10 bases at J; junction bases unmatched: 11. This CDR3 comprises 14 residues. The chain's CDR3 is CASSPGTAPKEQFF. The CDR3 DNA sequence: TGTGCCAGCAGCCCGGGGACAGCCCCCAAGGAGCAGTTCTTC.

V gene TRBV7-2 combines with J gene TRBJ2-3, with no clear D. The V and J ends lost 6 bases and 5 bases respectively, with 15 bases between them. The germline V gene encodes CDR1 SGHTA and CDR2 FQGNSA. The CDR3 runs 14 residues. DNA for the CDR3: TGTGCCAGCAGTTCAGGTTTCTCCGGAGATACGCAGTATTTT. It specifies CASSSGFSGDTQYF.

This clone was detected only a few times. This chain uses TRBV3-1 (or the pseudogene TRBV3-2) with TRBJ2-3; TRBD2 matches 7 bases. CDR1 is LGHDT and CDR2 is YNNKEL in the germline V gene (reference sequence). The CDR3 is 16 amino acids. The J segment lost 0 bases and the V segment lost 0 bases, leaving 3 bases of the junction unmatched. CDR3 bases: TGTGCCAGCAGCCAAGATTTGGGGGGGAGCACAGATACGCAGTATTTT. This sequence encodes CASSQDLGGSTDTQYF.

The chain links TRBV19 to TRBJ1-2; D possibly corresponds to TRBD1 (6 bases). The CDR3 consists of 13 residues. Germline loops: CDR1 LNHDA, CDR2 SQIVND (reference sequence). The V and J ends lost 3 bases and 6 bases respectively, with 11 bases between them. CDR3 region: CASSIPQGHGYTF. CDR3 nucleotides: TGTGCCAGTAGTATTCCCCAGGGGCATGGCTACACCTTC.

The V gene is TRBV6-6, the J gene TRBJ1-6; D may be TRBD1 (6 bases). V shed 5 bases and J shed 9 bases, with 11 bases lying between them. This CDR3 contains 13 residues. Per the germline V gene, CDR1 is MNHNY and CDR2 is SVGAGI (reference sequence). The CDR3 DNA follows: TGTGCCAGCAGTCGTCCAGGGGTTTCACCCCTCCACTTT. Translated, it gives CASSRPGVSPLHF.

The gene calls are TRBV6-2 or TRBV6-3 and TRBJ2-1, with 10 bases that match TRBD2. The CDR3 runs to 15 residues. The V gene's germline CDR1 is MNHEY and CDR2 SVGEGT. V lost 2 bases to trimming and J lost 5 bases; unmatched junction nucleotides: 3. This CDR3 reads CASSYASGGHNEQFF. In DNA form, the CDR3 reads TGTGCCAGCAGTTACGCTAGCGGGGGACACAATGAGCAGTTCTTC.

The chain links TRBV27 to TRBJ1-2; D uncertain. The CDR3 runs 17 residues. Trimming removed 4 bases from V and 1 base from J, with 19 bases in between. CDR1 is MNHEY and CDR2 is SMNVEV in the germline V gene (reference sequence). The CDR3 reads CASSYRAGGGDNYGYTF. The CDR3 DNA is TGTGCCAGCAGTTATAGGGCGGGAGGAGGCGATAACTATGGCTACACCTTC.

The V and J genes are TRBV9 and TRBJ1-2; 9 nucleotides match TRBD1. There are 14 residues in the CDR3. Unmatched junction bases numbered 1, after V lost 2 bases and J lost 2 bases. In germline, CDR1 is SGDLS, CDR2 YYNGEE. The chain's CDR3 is CASSVGQGNYGYTF. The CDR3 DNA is TGTGCCAGCAGCGTGGGACAGGGAAACTATGGCTACACCTTC.

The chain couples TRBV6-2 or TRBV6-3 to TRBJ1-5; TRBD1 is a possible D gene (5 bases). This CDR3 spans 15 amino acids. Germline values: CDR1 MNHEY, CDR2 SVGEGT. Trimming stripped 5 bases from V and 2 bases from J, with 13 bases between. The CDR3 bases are TGTGCCAGCAGTCCCCATAAACAGGGCAATCAGCCCCAGCATTTT. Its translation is CASSPHKQGNQPQHF.

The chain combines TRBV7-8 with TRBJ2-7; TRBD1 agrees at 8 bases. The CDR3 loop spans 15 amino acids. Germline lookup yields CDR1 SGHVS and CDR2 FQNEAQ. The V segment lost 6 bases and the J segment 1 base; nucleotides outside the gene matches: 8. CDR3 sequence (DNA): TGTGCCAGCAGTTTCTCCGGGACAGGTTCCTACGAGCAGTACTTC. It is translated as CASSFSGTGSYEQYF.

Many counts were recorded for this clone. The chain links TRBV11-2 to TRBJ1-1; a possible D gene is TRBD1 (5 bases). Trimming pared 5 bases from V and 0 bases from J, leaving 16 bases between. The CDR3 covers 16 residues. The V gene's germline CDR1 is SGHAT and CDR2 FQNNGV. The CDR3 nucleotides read TGTGCCAGCAGCACAATCCGGGACTACTTGAACACTGAAGCTTTCTTT. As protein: CASSTIRDYLNTEAFF.

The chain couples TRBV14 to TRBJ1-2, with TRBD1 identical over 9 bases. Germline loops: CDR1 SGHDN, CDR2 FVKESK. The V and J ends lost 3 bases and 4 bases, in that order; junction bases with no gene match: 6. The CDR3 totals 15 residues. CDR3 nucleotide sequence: TGTGCCAGCAGCCATGGACGGACAGGGGTCTATGGCTACACCTTC. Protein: CASSHGRTGVYGYTF.

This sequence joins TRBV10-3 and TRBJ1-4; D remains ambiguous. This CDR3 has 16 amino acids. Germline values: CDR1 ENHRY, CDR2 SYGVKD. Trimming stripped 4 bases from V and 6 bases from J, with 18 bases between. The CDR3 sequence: CAISAAVGGFDEKLFF. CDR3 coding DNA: TGTGCCATCAGTGCGGCGGTGGGAGGGTTTGATGAAAAACTGTTTTTT.

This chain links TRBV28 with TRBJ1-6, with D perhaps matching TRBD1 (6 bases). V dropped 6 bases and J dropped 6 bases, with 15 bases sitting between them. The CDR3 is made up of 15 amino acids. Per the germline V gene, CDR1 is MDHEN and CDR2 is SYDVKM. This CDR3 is CASSSWTVRNSPLHF. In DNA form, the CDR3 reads TGTGCCAGCAGCTCATGGACAGTTCGTAATTCACCCCTCCACTTT.

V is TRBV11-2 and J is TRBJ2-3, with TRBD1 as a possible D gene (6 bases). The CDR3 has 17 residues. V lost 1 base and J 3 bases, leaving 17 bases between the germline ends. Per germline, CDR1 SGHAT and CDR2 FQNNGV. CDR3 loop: CASSLGTQQGSTDTQYF. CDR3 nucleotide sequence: TGTGCCAGCAGCTTAGGAACCCAACAGGGAAGTACAGATACGCAGTATTTT.

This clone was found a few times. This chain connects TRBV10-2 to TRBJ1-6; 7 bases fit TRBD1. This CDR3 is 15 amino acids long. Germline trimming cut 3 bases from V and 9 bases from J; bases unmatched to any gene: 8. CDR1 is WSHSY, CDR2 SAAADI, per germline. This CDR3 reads CASSEGDRVASPLHF. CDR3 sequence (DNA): TGCGCCAGCAGTGAAGGAGACAGGGTTGCTTCACCCCTCCACTTT.

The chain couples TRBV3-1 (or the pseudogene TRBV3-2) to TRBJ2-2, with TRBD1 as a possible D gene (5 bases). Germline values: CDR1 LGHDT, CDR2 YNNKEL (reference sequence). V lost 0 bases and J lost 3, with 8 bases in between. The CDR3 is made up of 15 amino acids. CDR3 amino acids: CASSQDRVYTGELFF. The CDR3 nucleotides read TGTGCCAGCAGCCAAGACAGGGTGTACACCGGGGAGCTGTTTTTT.

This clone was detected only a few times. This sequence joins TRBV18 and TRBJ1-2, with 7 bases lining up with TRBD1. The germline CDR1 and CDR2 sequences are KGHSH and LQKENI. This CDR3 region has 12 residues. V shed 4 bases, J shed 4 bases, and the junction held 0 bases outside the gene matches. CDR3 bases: TGTGCCAGCTCACAGGGGGCCTATGGCTACACCTTC. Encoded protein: CASSQGAYGYTF.

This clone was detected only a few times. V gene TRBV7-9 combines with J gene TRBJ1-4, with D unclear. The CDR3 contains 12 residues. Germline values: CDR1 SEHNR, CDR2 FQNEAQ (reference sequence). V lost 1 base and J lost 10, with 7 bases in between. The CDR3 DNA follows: TGTGCCAGCAGCTTAGGGGAGGGAAAACTGTTTTTT. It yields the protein CASSLGEGKLFF.

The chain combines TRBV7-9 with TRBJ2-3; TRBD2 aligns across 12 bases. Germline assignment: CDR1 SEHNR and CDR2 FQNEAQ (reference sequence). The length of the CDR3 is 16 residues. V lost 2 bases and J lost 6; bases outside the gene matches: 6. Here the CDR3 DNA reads TGTGCCAGCAGCTTAAGGCTAGCGGGGGGGCCGGATACGCAGTATTTT. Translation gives CASSLRLAGGPDTQYF.

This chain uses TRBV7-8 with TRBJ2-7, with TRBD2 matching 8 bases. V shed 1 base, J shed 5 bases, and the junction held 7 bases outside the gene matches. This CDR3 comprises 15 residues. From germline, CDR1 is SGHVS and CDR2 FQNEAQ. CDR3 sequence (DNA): TGTGCCAGCAGCTTAGTTGTAGCGGGGAGAGACGAGCAGTACTTC. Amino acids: CASSLVVAGRDEQYF.

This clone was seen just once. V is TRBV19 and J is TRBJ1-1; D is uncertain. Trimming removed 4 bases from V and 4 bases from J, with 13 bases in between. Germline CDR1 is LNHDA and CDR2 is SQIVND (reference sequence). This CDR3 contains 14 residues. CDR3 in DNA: TGTGCCAGTAGTAGCAACGGGATGGGCACTGAAGCTTTCTTT. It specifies CASSSNGMGTEAFF.

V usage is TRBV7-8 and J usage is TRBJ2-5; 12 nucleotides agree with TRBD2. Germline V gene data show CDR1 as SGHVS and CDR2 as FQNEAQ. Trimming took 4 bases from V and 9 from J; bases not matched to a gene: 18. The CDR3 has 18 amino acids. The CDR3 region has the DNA TGTGCCAGCAGCTCTCAGGCGGGGCTAGCGGGGGGGCTGTGGGCCCAGTACTTC. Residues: CASSSQAGLAGGLWAQYF.

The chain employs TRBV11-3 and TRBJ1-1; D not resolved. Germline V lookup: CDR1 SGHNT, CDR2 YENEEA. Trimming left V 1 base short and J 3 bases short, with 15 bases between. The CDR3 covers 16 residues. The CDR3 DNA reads TGTGCCAGCAGCTTAGGGTTCCAAGGAGCGGACACTGAAGCTTTCTTT. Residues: CASSLGFQGADTEAFF.

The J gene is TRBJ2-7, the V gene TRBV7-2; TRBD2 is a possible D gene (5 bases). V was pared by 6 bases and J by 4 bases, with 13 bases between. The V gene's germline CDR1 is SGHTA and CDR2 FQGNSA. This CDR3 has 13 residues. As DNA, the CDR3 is TGTGCCAGCAGTTTCTTCAGCGGTTACGAGCAGTACTTC. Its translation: CASSFFSGYEQYF.

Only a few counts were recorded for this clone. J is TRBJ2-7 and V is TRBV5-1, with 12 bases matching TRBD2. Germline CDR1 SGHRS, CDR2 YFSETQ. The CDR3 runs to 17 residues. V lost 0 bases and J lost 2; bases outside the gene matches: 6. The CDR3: CASSLGTSGDPPYEQYF. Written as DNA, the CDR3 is TGCGCCAGCAGCTTGGGGACTAGCGGGGACCCACCCTACGAGCAGTACTTC.

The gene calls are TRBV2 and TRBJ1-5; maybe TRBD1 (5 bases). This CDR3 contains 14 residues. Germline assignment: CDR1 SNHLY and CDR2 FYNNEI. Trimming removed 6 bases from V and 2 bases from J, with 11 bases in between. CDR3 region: CASSPDTRNQPQHF. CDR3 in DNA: TGTGCCAGCAGCCCGGACACCCGCAATCAGCCCCAGCATTTT.